This T cell receptor beta chain stems from a study of PD-L1 blockade in urothelial cancer. Across the whole study: Intravenous atezolizumab, 1,200 mg every 3 weeks, was begun by patients in the mid-2010s. There were a median of about 150,000 T cells in blood samples. Samples of blood were analyzed 3 weeks (second dose) and 6 weeks after treatment start. Study results and limitations: Better survival was predicted by below-median pretreatment blood TCR clonality.

Of note for this clone: Its target is unknown.

The sample's time point: pretreatment peripheral blood. CDR1 SGHTA and CDR2 FQGNSA come from the germline V gene. Trimming left V 5 bases short and J 2 bases short, with 8 bases between. CDR3 size: 13 residues. The method was immunoSEQ multiplex PCR; TCRdb's version includes in-frame clones alone and lacks a portion of them. The sample consists of tens of thousands of clones, roughly 79% of them appearing once. The chain joins TRBV7-2 to TRBJ2-3, with D perhaps matching TRBD2 (5 bases). Sequences were derived from PBMCs, sampled around atezolizumab (anti-PD-L1) treatment. The sequence derives from a man aged 70 or older with urothelial cancer. The CDR3 reads CASSTSFTDTQYF. The CDR3 DNA is TGTGCCAGCAGCACTAGTTTCACAGATACGCAGTATTTT.